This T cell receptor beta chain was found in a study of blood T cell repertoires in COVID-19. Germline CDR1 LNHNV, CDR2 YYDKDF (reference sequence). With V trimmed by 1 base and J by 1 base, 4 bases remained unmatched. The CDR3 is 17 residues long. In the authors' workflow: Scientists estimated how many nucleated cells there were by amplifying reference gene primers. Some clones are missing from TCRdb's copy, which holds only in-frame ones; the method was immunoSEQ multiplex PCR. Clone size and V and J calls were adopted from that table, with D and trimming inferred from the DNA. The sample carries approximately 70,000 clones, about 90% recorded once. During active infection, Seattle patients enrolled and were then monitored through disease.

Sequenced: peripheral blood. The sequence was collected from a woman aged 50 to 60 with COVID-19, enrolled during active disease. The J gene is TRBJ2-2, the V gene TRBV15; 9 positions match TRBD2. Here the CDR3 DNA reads TGTGCCACCAGCAGAGGAACGACTAGCGGGAACACCGGGGAGCTGTTTTTT. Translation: CATSRGTTSGNTGELFF.